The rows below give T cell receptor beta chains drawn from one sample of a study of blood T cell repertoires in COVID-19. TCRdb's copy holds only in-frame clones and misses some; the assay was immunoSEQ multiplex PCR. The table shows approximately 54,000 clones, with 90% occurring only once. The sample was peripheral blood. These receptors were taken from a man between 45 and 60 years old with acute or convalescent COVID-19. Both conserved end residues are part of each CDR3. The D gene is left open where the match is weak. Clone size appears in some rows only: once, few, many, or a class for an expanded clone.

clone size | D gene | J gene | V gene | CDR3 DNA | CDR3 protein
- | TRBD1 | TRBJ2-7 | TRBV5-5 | TGTGCCAGCAGCTTGGGACAGGGGGCGGATGAGCAGTACTTC | CASSLGQGADEQYF
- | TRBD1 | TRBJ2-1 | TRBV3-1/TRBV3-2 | TGTGCCAGCAGCCAATCCGGGACAGGGGGCAATGAGCAGTTCTTC | CASSQSGTGGNEQFF
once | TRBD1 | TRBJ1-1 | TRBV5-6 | TGTGCCAGCAGCTTGAGGTCGGTGACAGGGAGGTCTGAAGCTTTCTTT | CASSLRSVTGRSEAFF
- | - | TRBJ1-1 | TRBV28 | TGTGCCAGCAGCTTTGCGGGCGGGGTTCGCGAAGCTTTCTTT | CASSFAGGVREAFF
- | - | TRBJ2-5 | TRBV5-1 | TGCGCCAGCACCCAGGTTGGAGGGGTAATCGAGACCCAGTACTTC | CASTQVGGVIETQYF
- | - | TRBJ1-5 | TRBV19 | TGTGCCAGTAGTCCGACAGGAGATCAGCCCCAGCATTTT | CASSPTGDQPQHF
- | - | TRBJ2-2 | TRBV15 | TGTGCCACCAGCAGAGACCTAGGGAACACCGGGGAGCTGTTTTTT | CATSRDLGNTGELFF
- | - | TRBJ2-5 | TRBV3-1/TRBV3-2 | TGTGCCAGCAGCCAAGGGAGGGTAACAGGGGTAAGGGAGACCCAGTACTTC | CASSQGRVTGVRETQYF
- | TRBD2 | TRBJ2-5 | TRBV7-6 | TGTGCCAGCAGCTTATTGGCTAGCGGATTCCAAGAGACCCAGTACTTC | CASSLLASGFQETQYF
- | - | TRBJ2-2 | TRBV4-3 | TGCGCCAGCAGCCAAGAAGGCGGCCGGGAGCTGTTTTTT | CASSQEGGRELFF
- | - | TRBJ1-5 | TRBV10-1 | TGCGCCAGCACCGAGGCCCGGCCTCATAGCAATCAGCCCCAGCATTTT | CASTEARPHSNQPQHF
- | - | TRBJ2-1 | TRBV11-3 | TGTGCCAGCAGCTTAGTAGGGGCCTACAATGAGCAGTTCTTC | CASSLVGAYNEQFF
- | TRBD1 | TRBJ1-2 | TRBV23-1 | TGCGCCAGCAGTCAATCTGTTAGGGACAGCCACGCTAACTATGGCTACACCTTC | CASSQSVRDSHANYGYTF
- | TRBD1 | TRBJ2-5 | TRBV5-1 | TGCGCCAGCAGCTTGGGTGACAGGGGTAGTGGGACCCAGTACTTC | CASSLGDRGSGTQYF
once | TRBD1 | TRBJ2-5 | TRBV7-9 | TGTGCCAGCAGCTTAGGGCAGGGGGCTTGGGAGACCCAGTACTTC | CASSLGQGAWETQYF
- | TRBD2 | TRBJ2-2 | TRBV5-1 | TGCGCCAGCAGCTTGCGAGCGGGAGTGAACACCGGGGAGCTGTTTTTT | CASSLRAGVNTGELFF
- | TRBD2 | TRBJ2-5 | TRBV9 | TGTGCCAGCAGCGTGACGATTAGCGGGGGTGAGACCCAGTACTTC | CASSVTISGGETQYF
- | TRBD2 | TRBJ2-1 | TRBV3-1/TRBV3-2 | TGTGCCAGCAGCCTAATGACTAGCGGGACATCTGAGCAGTTCTTC | CASSLMTSGTSEQFF
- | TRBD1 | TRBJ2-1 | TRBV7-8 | TGTGCCAGCAGCGAAACATCCCGGGACAGGGGAATTTCCTACAATGAGCAGTTCTTC | CASSETSRDRGISYNEQFF
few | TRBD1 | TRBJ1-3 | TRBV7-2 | TGTGCCAGCAGACTTGACAGGGGGCAGGGAAACACCATATATTTT | CASRLDRGQGNTIYF
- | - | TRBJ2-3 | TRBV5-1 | TGCGCCAGCAGCTTGGCACAGCGCACAGATACGCAGTATTTT | CASSLAQRTDTQYF